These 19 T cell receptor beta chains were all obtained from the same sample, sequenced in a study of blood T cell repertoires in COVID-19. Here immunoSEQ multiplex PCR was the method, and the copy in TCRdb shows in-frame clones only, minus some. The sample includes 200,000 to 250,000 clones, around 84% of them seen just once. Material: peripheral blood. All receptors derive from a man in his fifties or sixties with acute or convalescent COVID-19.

The CDR3 protein is CASSQDNFWEEPIYGYTF. DNA for the CDR3: TGCGCCAGCAGCCAAGATAATTTTTGGGAGGAGCCGATCTATGGCTACACCTTC. The chain links TRBV4-1 to TRBJ1-2; no reliable D call. The V gene lost 0 bases and the J gene lost 4 bases, with 21 bases spanning the gap. CDR3 length: 18 amino acids. Per germline, CDR1 MGHRA and CDR2 YSYEKL.

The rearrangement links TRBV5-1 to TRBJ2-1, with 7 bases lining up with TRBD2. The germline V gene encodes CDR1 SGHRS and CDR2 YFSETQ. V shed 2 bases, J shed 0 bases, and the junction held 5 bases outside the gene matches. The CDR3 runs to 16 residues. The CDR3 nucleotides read TGCGCCAGCAGCTTTCTTGGGGGGGACTCCTACAATGAGCAGTTCTTC. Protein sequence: CASSFLGGDSYNEQFF. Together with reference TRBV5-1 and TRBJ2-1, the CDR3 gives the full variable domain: KAGVTQTPRYLIKTRGQQVTLSCSPISGHRSVSWYQQTPGQGLQFLFEYFSETQRNKGNFPGRFSGRQFSNSRSEMNVSTLELGDSALYLCASSFLGGDSYNEQFFGPGTRLTVL.

CDR3 loop: CAWIRGGGRQETQYF. CDR3 DNA: TGTGCCTGGATTCGCGGGGGGGGCAGACAAGAGACCCAGTACTTC. The V and J genes are TRBV30 and TRBJ2-5; 9 bases agree with TRBD2. V shed 4 bases and J 2 bases; nucleotides not matched to a gene: 8. The CDR3 is 15 amino acids. Germline V gives CDR1 GTSNPN, CDR2 SVGIG (reference sequence).

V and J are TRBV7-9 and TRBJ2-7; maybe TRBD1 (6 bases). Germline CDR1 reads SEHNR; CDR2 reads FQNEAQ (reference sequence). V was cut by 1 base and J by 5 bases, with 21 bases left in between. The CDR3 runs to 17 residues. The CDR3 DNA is TGTGCCAGCAGCTTAGTAGGGGGACCGGTGGGTCGGCACGAGCAGTACTTC. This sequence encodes CASSLVGGPVGRHEQYF.

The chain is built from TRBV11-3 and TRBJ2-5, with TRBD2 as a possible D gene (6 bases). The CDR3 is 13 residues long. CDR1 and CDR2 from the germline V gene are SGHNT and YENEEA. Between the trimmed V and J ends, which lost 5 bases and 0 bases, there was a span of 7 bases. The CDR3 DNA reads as TGTGCCAGCAGCCGGGACTACCAAGAGACCCAGTACTTC. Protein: CASSRDYQETQYF.

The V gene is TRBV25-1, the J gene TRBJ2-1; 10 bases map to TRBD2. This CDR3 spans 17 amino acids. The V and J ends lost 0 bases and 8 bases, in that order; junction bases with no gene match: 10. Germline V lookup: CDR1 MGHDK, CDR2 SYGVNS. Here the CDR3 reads CASSEYRASGGGDEQFF. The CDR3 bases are TGTGCCAGCAGTGAATATCGGGCTAGCGGGGGCGGGGATGAGCAGTTCTTC.

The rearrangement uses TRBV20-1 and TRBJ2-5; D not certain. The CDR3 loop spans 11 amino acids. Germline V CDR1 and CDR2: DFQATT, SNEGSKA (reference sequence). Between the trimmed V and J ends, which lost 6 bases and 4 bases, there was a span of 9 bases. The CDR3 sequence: CSAHWAETQYF. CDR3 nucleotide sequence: TGCAGTGCCCATTGGGCAGAGACCCAGTACTTC.

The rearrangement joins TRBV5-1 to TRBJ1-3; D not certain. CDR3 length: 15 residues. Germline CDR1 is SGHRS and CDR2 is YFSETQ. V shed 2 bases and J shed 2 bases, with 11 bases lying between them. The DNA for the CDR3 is TGCGCCAGCAGCTTTACCGCTGAGGCTGGAAACACCATATATTTT. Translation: CASSFTAEAGNTIYF. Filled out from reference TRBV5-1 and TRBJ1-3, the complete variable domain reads KAGVTQTPRYLIKTRGQQVTLSCSPISGHRSVSWYQQTPGQGLQFLFEYFSETQRNKGNFPGRFSGRQFSNSRSEMNVSTLELGDSALYLCASSFTAEAGNTIYFGEGSWLTVV.

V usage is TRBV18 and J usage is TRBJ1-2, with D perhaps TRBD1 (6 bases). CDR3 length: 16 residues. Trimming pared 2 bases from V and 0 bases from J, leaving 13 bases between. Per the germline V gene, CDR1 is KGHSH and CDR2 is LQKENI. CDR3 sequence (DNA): TGTGCCAGCTCACCAGAGGTTGGACAGACTAACTATGGCTACACCTTC. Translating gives CASSPEVGQTNYGYTF.

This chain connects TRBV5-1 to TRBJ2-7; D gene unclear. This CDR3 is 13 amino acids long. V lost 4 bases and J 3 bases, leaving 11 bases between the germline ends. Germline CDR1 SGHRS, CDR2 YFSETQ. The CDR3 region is CASSVSVFYEQYF. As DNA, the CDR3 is TGCGCCAGCAGCGTCTCCGTCTTCTACGAGCAGTACTTC.

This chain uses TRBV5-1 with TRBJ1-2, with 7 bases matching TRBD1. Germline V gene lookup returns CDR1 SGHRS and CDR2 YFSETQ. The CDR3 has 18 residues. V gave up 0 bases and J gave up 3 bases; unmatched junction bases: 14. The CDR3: CASSLGGQLQALHYGYTF. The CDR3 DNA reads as TGCGCCAGCAGCTTGGGGGGACAGCTTCAAGCCCTCCACTATGGCTACACCTTC. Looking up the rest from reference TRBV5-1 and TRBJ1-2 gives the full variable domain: KAGVTQTPRYLIKTRGQQVTLSCSPISGHRSVSWYQQTPGQGLQFLFEYFSETQRNKGNFPGRFSGRQFSNSRSEMNVSTLELGDSALYLCASSLGGQLQALHYGYTFGSGTRLTVV.

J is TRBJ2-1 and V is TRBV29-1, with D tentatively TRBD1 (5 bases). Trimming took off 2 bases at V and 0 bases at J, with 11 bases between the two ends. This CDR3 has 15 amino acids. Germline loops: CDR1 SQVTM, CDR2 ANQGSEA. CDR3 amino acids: CSVESGWSSYNEQFF. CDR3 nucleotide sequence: TGCAGCGTTGAATCAGGGTGGAGCTCCTACAATGAGCAGTTCTTC.

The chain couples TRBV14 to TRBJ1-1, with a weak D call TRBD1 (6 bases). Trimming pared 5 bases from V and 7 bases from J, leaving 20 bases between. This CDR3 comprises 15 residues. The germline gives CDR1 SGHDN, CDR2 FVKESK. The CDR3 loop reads CASSSIDRKGGEAFF. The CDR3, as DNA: TGTGCCAGCAGCTCAATCGACAGGAAAGGGGGTGAAGCTTTCTTT.

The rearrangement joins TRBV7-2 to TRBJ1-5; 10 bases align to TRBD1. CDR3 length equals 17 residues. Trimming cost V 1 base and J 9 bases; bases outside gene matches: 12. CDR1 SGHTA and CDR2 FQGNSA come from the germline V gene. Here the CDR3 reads CASSLGWGQGTLRPQHF. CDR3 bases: TGTGCCAGCAGCTTAGGGTGGGGACAGGGGACCCTCCGGCCCCAGCATTTT.

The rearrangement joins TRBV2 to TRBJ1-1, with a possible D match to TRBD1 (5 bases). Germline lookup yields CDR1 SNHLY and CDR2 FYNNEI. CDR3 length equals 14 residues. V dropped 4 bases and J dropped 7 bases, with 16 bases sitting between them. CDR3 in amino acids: CASSVSGPPGEAFF. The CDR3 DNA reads TGTGCCAGCAGTGTGTCAGGGCCCCCTGGTGAAGCTTTCTTT.

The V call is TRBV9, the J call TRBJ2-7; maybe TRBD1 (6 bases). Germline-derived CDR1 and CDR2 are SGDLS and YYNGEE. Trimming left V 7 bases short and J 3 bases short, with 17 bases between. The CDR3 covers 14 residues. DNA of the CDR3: TGTGCCAGCGCGCAGGGGCCAAATAGCTACGAGCAGTACTTC. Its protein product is CASAQGPNSYEQYF.

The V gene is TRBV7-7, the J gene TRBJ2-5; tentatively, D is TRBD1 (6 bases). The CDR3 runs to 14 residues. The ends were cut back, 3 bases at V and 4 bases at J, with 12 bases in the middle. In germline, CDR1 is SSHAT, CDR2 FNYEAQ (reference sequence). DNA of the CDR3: TGTGCCAGCAGCTTTGGGCAGGGGCCAGAGACCCAGTACTTC. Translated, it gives CASSFGQGPETQYF.

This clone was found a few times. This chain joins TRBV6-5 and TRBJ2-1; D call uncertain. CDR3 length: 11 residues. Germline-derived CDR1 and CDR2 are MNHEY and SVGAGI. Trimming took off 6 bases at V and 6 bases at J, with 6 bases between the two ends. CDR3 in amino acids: CASSHGNEQFF. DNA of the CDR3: TGTGCCAGCAGCCACGGCAATGAGCAGTTCTTC.

The CDR3 coding sequence is TGTGCCAGCAGCCCTAGCCTGGTCAGACAGAATTCACCCCTCCACTTT. It yields the protein CASSPSLVRQNSPLHF. The gene calls are TRBV6-2 or TRBV6-3 and TRBJ1-6; tentatively, D is TRBD1 (5 bases). Germline V gene sequence: CDR1 MNHEY, CDR2 SVGEGT. This CDR3 is built from 16 residues. V lost 6 bases, J lost 7 bases, and 19 bases lay in between.